The clone carrying this TCR beta chain was observed a single time. What it recognizes is unknown. CDR1 is SGHNT, CDR2 YENEEA, per germline. Trimming cost V 6 bases and J 7 bases; bases outside gene matches: 5. The CDR3 has 13 residues. This specimen belongs to a study of molecular identifiers for immune sequencing clone quantification. Study-level results: In naive cells, under 1% of molecules belonged to clones above 20 RNA copies, against over 99% in effector cells.

Libraries of bulk TCR were made by previously described methods (with listed TCR primers). MiXCR, run by TCRdb on the PCR reads, gives a single entry per CDR3 protein. The sample has about half a million distinct CDR3 sequences; about a fifth are singletons. The V gene is TRBV11-3, the J gene TRBJ2-7, with 11 bases fitting TRBD1. The sequence was obtained from a human donor in good health. Some libraries in this study had Jurkat cell RNA spiked in. The sequenced sample was naive CD8+ T cells from blood, with Jurkat cell RNA spiked in. Subset given: FACS-sorted CD8+CD4-CCR7+CD45RA+ naive T cells. CDR3 nucleotides: TGTGCCAGCAGTACGGGACAGGGGGGGGAGCAGTACTTC. Amino acids: CASSTGQGGEQYF.